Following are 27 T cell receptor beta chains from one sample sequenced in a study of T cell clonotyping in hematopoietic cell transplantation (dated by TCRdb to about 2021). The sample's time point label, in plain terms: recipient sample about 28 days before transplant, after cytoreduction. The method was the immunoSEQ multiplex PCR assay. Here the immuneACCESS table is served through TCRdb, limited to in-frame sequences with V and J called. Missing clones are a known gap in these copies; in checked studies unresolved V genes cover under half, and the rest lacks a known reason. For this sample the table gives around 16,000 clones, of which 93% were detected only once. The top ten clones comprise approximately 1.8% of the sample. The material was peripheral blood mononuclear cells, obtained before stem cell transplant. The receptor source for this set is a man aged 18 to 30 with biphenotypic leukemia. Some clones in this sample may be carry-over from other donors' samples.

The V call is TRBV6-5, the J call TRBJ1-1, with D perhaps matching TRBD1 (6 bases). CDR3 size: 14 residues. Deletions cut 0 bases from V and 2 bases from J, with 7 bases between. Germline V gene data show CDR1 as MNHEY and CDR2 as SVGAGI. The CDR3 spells CASSYSDRNTEAFF. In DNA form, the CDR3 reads TGTGCCAGCAGTTACTCGGACAGAAACACTGAAGCTTTCTTT.

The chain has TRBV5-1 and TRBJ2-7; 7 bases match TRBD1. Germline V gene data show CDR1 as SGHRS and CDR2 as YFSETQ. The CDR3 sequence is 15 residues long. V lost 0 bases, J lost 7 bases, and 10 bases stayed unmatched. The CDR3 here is CASSLVPGQLREQYF. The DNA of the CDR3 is TGCGCCAGCAGCTTGGTCCCGGGACAGTTGCGGGAGCAGTACTTC. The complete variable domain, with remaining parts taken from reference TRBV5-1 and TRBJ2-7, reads KAGVTQTPRYLIKTRGQQVTLSCSPISGHRSVSWYQQTPGQGLQFLFEYFSETQRNKGNFPGRFSGRQFSNSRSEMNVSTLELGDSALYLCASSLVPGQLREQYFGPGTRLTVT.

This CDR3 reads CASSRTGGRVTEAFF. The CDR3, as DNA: TGTGCCAGCAGTCGCACAGGGGGAAGGGTCACTGAAGCTTTCTTT. The chain uses TRBV6-6 and TRBJ1-1; 8 bases line up with TRBD1. The V gene's germline CDR1 is MNHNY and CDR2 SVGAGI (reference sequence). The CDR3 covers 15 residues. V shed 5 bases and J 4 bases; nucleotides not matched to a gene: 9.

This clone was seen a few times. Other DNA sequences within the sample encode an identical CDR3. CDR3 sequence reads: CASSFGRGYEQYF. The CDR3 nucleotides are TGTGCCAGCAGCTTTGGACGGGGCTACGAGCAGTACTTC. The chain has TRBV5-6 and TRBJ2-7, with D possibly TRBD2 on 5 matching bases. Trimming stripped 2 bases from V and 3 bases from J, with 9 bases between. Germline V gene data show CDR1 as SGHDT and CDR2 as YYEEEE. The CDR3 totals 13 residues.

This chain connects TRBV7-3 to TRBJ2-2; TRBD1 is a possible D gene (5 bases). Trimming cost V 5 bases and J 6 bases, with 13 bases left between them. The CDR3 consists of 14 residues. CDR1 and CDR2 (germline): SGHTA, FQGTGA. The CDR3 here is CASSTPGKSGELFF. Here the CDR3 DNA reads TGTGCCAGCAGCACACCAGGGAAGTCCGGGGAGCTGTTTTTT.

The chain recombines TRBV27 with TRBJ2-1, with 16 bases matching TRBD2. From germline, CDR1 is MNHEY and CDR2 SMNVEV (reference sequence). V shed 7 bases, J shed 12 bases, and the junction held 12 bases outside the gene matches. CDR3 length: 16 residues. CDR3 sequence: CASTAGTSGRAGWQFF. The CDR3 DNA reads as TGTGCCAGCACCGCCGGGACTAGCGGGAGGGCCGGGTGGCAGTTCTTC.

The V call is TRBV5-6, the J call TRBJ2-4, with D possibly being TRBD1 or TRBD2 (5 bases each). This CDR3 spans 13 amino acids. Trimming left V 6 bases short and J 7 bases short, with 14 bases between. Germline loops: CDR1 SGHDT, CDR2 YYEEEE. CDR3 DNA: TGTGCCAGCACAACGGGGCGGTCGAACATTCAGTACTTC. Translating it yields CASTTGRSNIQYF.

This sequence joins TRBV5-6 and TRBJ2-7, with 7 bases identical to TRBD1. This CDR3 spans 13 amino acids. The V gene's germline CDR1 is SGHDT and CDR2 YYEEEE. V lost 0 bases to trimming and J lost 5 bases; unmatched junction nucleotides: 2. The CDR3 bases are TGTGCCAGCAGCTTGGGGACAGGCCACGAGCAGTACTTC. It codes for CASSLGTGHEQYF.

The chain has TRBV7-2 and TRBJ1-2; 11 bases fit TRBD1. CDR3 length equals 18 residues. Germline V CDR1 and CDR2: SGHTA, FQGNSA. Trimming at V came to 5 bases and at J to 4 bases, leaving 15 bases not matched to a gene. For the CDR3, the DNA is TGTGCCAGCAGCAACTCAGCCGGGACAGGGGGTTTATTCTATGGCTACACCTTC. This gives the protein CASSNSAGTGGLFYGYTF.

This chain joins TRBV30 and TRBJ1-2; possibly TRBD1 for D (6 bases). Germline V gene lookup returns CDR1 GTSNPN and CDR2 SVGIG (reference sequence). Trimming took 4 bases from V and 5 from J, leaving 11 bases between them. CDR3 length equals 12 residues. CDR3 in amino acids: CAWMAGEYGYTF. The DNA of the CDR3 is TGTGCCTGGATGGCAGGGGAATATGGCTACACCTTC.

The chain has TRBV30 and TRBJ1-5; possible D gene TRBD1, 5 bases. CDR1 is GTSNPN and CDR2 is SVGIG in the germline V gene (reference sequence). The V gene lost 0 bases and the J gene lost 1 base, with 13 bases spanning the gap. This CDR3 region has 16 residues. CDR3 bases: TGTGCCTGGAGTGTACCGGGACTCCAGAGCAATCAGCCCCAGCATTTT. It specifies CAWSVPGLQSNQPQHF.

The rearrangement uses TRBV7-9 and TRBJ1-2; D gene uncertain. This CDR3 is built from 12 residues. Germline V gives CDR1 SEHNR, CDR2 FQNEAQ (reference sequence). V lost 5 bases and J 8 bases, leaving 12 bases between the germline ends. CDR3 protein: CASSMRAFGYTF. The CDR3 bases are TGTGCCAGCAGCATGAGGGCTTTCGGCTACACCTTC.

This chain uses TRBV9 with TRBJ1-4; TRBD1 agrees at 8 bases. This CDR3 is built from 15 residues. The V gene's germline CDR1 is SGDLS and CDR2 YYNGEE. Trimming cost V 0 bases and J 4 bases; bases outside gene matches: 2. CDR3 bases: TGTGCCAGCAGCGTAGGGACAGGGCATAATGAAAAACTGTTTTTT. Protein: CASSVGTGHNEKLFF. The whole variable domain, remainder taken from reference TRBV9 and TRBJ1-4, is DSGVTQTPKHLITATGQRVTLRCSPRSGDLSVYWYQQSLDQGLQFLIQYYNGEERAKGNILERFSAQQFPDLHSELNLSSLELGDSALYFCASSVGTGHNEKLFFGSGTQLSVL.

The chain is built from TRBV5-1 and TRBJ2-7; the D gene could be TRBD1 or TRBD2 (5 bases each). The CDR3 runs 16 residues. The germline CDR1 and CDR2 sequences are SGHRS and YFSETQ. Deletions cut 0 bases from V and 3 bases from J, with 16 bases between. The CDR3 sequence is CASSLAPRDGGYEQYF. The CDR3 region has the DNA TGCGCCAGCAGCTTGGCGCCAAGGGACGGAGGCTACGAGCAGTACTTC.

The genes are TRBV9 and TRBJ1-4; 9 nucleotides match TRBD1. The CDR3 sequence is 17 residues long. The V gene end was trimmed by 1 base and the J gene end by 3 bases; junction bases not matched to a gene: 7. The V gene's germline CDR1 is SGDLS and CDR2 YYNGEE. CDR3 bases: TGTGCCAGCAGCGTACGGGGACAGGGCTTAGCTAATGAAAAACTGTTTTTT. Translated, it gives CASSVRGQGLANEKLFF.

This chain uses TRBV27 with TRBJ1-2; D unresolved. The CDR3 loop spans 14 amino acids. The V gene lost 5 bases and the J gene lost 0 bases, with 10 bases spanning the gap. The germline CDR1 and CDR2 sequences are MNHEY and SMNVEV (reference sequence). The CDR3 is CASSEAPTNYGYTF. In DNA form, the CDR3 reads TGTGCCAGCAGTGAGGCCCCGACTAACTATGGCTACACCTTC.

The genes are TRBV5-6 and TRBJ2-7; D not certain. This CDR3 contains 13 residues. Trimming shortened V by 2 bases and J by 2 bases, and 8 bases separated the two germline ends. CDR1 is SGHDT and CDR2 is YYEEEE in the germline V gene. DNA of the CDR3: TGTGCCAGCAGCTTCTCCCGAGCCTACGAGCAGTACTTC. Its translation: CASSFSRAYEQYF.

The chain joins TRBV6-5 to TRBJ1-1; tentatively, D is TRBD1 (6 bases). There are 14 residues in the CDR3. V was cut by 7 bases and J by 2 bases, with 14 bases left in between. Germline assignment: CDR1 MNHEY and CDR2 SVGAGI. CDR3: CASITPGANTEAFF. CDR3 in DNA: TGTGCCAGCATTACCCCAGGGGCTAACACTGAAGCTTTCTTT.

The CDR3 loop is CSVEGGRWGYTF. The DNA of the CDR3 is TGCAGCGTTGAAGGGGGGCGATGGGGCTACACCTTC. The gene calls are TRBV29-1 and TRBJ1-2, with D perhaps matching TRBD1 (6 bases). Trimming removed 1 base from V and 8 bases from J, with 11 bases in between. The CDR3 has 12 residues. CDR1 is SQVTM, CDR2 ANQGSEA, per germline. Full variable domain (rest looked up from reference TRBV29-1 and TRBJ1-2): SAVISQKPSRDICQRGTSLTIQCQVDSQVTMMFWYRQQPGQSLTLIATANQGSEATYESGFVIDKFPISRPNLTFSTLTVSNMSPEDSSIYLCSVEGGRWGYTFGSGTRLTVV.

CDR3 bases: TGTGCCAGCAGTCCCCGAGGGAGGGGAGGAAATAATTCACCCCTCCACTTT. Its translation: CASSPRGRGGNNSPLHF. The chain recombines TRBV2 with TRBJ1-6; tentatively, D is TRBD1 (5 bases). Trimming took off 5 bases at V and 5 bases at J, with 19 bases between the two ends. Germline V CDR1 and CDR2: SNHLY, FYNNEI. The CDR3 spans 17 residues. Based on the CDR3 plus reference TRBV2 and TRBJ1-6, the full variable domain is EPEVTQTPSHQVTQMGQEVILRCVPISNHLYFYWYRQILGQKVEFLVSFYNNEISEKSEIFDDQFSVERPDGSNFTLKIRSTKLEDSAMYFCASSPRGRGGNNSPLHFGNGTRLTVT.

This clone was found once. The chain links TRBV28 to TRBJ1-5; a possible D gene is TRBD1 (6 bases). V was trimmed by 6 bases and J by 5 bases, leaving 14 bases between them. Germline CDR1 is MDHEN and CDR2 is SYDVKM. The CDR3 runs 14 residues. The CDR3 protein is CASSPEGGDQPQHF. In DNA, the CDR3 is TGTGCCAGCAGCCCCGAGGGGGGTGATCAGCCCCAGCATTTT.

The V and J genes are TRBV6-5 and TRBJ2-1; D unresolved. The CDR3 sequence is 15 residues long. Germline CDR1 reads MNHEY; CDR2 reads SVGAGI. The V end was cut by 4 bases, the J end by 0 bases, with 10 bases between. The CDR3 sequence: CASSSDPFSYNEQFF. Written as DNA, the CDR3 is TGTGCCAGCAGTTCCGACCCATTCTCCTACAATGAGCAGTTCTTC.

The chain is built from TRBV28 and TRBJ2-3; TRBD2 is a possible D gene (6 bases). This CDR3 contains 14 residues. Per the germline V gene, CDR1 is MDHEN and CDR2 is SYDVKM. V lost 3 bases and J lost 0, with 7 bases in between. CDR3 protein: CASSLEGSTDTQYF. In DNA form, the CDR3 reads TGTGCCAGCAGTTTGGAGGGGAGCACAGATACGCAGTATTTT. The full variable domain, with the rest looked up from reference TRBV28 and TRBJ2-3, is DVKVTQSSRYLVKRTGEKVFLECVQDMDHENMFWYRQDPGLGLRLIYFSYDVKMKEKGDIPEGYSVSREKKERFSLILESASTNQTSMYLCASSLEGSTDTQYFGPGTRLTVL.

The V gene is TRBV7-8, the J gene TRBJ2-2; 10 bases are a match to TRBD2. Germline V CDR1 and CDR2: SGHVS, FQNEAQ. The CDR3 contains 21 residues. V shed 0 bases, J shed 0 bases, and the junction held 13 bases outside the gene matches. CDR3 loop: CASSLASISGTSAPNTGELFF. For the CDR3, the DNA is TGTGCCAGCAGCTTAGCGTCCATCTCCGGGACTAGCGCCCCGAACACCGGGGAGCTGTTTTTT.

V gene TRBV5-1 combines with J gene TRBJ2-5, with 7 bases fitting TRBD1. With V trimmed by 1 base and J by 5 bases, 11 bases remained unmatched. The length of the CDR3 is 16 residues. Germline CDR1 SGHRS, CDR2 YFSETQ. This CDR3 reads CASSLTGELGWETQYF. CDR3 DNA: TGCGCCAGCAGCTTGACAGGGGAATTGGGATGGGAGACCCAGTACTTC.

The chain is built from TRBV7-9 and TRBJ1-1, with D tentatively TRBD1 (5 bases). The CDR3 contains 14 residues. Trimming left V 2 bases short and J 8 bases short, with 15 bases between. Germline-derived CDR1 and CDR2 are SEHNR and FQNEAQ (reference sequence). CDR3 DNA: TGTGCCAGCAGCTTATCGAGTGGGGCTAGGGAAGCTTTCTTT. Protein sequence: CASSLSSGAREAFF.

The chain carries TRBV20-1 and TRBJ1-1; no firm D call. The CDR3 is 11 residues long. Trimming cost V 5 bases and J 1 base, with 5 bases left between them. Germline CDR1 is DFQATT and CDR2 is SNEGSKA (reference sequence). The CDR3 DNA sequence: TGCAGTGCTCGACAGAACACTGAAGCTTTCTTT. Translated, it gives CSARQNTEAFF.